This entry describes one T cell receptor beta chain. Its target antigen remains unknown. No quality values exist for individual bases; no much larger clone is one base distant. Other nucleotide sequences in the sample specify the same CDR3. This specimen comes from a study of blood T cell repertoires in COVID-19 (TCRdb year 2020). About the study as a whole: Samples covering the acute and convalescent phases of COVID-19 were provided by collaborators in the United States, Italy and Spain. Where available, HLA class I and class II types were taken from metadata supplied by the sample provider and were not determined by assay-based typing. A de-identified subject ID, COVID-19 status, age in years and sex were almost always included in the sample metadata. Samples were obtained from the ongoing ImmuneRACE study (first 160 participants) and from 950 to 1,500 subjects provided by 6 global collaborators. The dataset comprised deeply sampled blood TCRbeta repertoires from subjects exposed to, actively infected with, or recovered from COVID-19. The material from the prospective study consisted of cDNA or gDNA derived from T cells, B-cell-depleted T cells, or PBMCs. The repertoires were released in a freely available public database intended as a resource for research on the immune response to SARS-CoV-2. The study at large found these results: The quantity of clinical and demographic metadata differed by source and by participant and was supplied without curation.

The collaborating institutions used their own protocols to collect whole blood in K2EDTA tubes. For TCRbeta analysis, collaborators shipped samples in one of three forms: frozen whole blood, isolated PBMCs, or DNA extracted from either of those sample types. TCRbeta CDR3 regions were amplified from genomic DNA by means of the immunoSEQ Assay, a bias-controlled multiplex PCR. Per the authors' processing: The number of nucleated cells in each sample was estimated from the amplification of reference gene primers within the assay. To quantify the absolute abundance of each unique TCRbeta CDR3 rearrangement, sequence reads were collapsed and filtered. For each sample, productive Simpson clonality was calculated by taking the square root of Simpson's diversity index across productive rearrangements. TCRdb limited this immuneACCESS table to in-frame rearrangements with V and J called. A share of clones is missing; checked studies link under half to unresolved V genes, and the rest is unexplained. That table is the source of V, J and clone size, and D and trimming were worked out from the DNA. The sample table shows some 250,000 clones, and around 90% are seen once. Of the sample, roughly 0.8% is held by the ten largest clones.

V is reduced by 0 bases and J by 1 base, leaving a spacing of 5 bases between them. From cysteine to phenylalanine, the CDR3 is 14 amino acids long. The CDR3 DNA has 42 bases and is translated from base 1. CDR1 and CDR2 were assigned from the germline V gene as SGDLS and YYNGEE. The receptor's source is a woman in her twenties or thirties with acute or convalescent COVID-19. This receptor chain uses TRBV9 and TRBJ1-5; the D gene is unclear. Source material: peripheral blood. The bases read TGTGCCAGCAGCGTAGGAGGGAGCAATCAGCCCCAGCATTTT. This translates into CASSVGGSNQPQHF. The variable domain in full, with residues beyond the CDR3 obtained from the reference TRBV9 and TRBJ1-5 genes, is DSGVTQTPKHLITATGQRVTLRCSPRSGDLSVYWYQQSLDQGLQFLIQYYNGEERAKGNILERFSAQQFPDLHSELNLSSLELGDSALYFCASSVGGSNQPQHFGDGTRLSIL.